One sample yielded the 18 T cell receptor beta chains listed below, sequenced in a study of identical twins. TCRdb reanalysed the 5' RACE reads using MiXCR and keeps one entry per CDR3 protein. The sample consists of approximately 700,000 distinct CDR3 sequences, approximately 18% of them appearing once. These data were also reused for a study on T cells expressing NK-cell markers.

Material for sequencing was PBMCs. The receptors derive from a woman in her late teens or twenties in good health.

The chain is built from TRBV20-1 and TRBJ2-7, with 9 nucleotides matching TRBD2. The CDR3 extends over 15 amino acids. V shed 2 bases, J shed 5 bases, and the junction held 10 bases outside the gene matches. From germline, CDR1 is DFQATT and CDR2 SNEGSKA (reference sequence). The CDR3 is CSARFAAGGGNEQYF. Written as DNA, the CDR3 is TGCAGTGCTAGATTTGCAGCGGGAGGAGGAAACGAGCAGTACTTC.

The chain has TRBV30 and TRBJ2-7; D uncertain. This CDR3 is built from 12 residues. Trimming took off 0 bases at V and 6 bases at J, with 9 bases between the two ends. CDR1 is GTSNPN and CDR2 is SVGIG in the germline V gene (reference sequence). The CDR3 spells CAWSVMDAEQYF. CDR3 sequence (DNA): TGTGCCTGGAGTGTAATGGACGCCGAGCAGTACTTC.

J is TRBJ2-2 and V is TRBV10-2, with D unclear. Per germline, CDR1 WSHSY and CDR2 SAAADI. Trimming took off 2 bases at V and 5 bases at J, with 3 bases between the two ends. This CDR3 has 12 amino acids. CDR3 coding DNA: TGCGCCAGCAGTGAGGAGACCGGGGAGCTGTTTTTT. Protein sequence: CASSEETGELFF.

This chain joins TRBV20-1 and TRBJ2-3; TRBD2 aligns across 9 bases. Trimming removed 6 bases from V and 5 bases from J; junction bases left unmatched: 12. The V gene's germline CDR1 is DFQATT and CDR2 SNEGSKA (reference sequence). The CDR3 contains 15 residues. The CDR3 sequence: CSARPGGGGGDTQYF. The DNA for the CDR3 is TGCAGTGCCCGTCCCGGCGGGGGGGGGGGAGATACGCAGTATTTT.

This clonotype was detected only a few times. The rearrangement uses TRBV7-2 and TRBJ2-4, with a weak D call TRBD2 (5 bases). This CDR3 comprises 14 residues. Trimming left V 0 bases short and J 9 bases short, with 12 bases between. The germline CDR1 and CDR2 sequences are SGHTA and FQGNSA. CDR3 nucleotide sequence: TGTGCCAGCAGCTTAGCGGGGAGTGCGGGCATTCAGTACTTC. This encodes CASSLAGSAGIQYF.

This rearrangement joins TRBV5-1 to TRBJ2-3; the match to TRBD2 covers 8 bases. Germline loops: CDR1 SGHRS, CDR2 YFSETQ. This CDR3 contains 13 residues. The V and J ends lost 5 bases and 4 bases, in that order; junction bases with no gene match: 3. CDR3 coding DNA: TGCGCCAGCAGTGGGACTAGGCCAGATACGCAGTATTTT. Residues: CASSGTRPDTQYF.

The rearrangement uses TRBV6-5 and TRBJ2-3; D remains ambiguous. Deletions cut 0 bases from V and 2 bases from J, with 6 bases between. CDR1 is MNHEY, CDR2 SVGAGI, per germline. CDR3 length equals 14 residues. The CDR3 protein is CASSYSPVTDTQYF. CDR3 sequence (DNA): TGTGCCAGCAGTTACTCCCCAGTCACAGATACGCAGTATTTT.

The chain couples TRBV2 to TRBJ2-1; D is perhaps TRBD2 (5 bases). The CDR3 loop spans 10 amino acids. Trimming took 6 bases from V and 9 from J, leaving 6 bases between them. Looked up from germline, CDR1 is SNHLY and CDR2 is FYNNEI. As DNA, the CDR3 is TGTGCCAGCAGAGGACTTGAGCAGTTCTTC. It codes for CASRGLEQFF.

This chain links TRBV5-1 with TRBJ2-5; D gene unclear. Germline assignment: CDR1 SGHRS and CDR2 YFSETQ. V gave up 1 base and J gave up 5 bases, with 9 bases separating them. The CDR3 is 13 residues long. This CDR3 is CASSLRVLETQYF. CDR3 in DNA: TGCGCCAGCAGCTTGAGGGTTTTGGAGACCCAGTACTTC.

This clonotype was seen more than once but under ten times. The chain combines TRBV20-1 with TRBJ1-6, with D possibly being TRBD1 (6 bases). The CDR3 is made up of 15 amino acids. Per germline, CDR1 DFQATT and CDR2 SNEGSKA (reference sequence). V was cut by 0 bases and J by 9 bases, with 15 bases left in between. CDR3 DNA: TGCAGTGCTAGAGATCTTGCACAGGGAGGTTCACCCCTCCACTTT. Its protein is CSARDLAQGGSPLHF.

In this sample, this clonotype turned up many times. The chain has TRBV5-1 and TRBJ2-5; D uncertain. Germline lookup yields CDR1 SGHRS and CDR2 YFSETQ. With 0 bases removed from V and 0 bases from J, the gap between germline ends came to 9 bases. This CDR3 comprises 15 residues. The CDR3 DNA is TGCGCCAGCAGCTTGGTAGGTCGGTACCAAGAGACCCAGTACTTC. This encodes CASSLVGRYQETQYF.

This clonotype came up a few times. V gene TRBV27 combines with J gene TRBJ2-7, with D uncertain. Germline values: CDR1 MNHEY, CDR2 SMNVEV (reference sequence). The CDR3 totals 12 residues. V was pared by 8 bases and J by 1 base, with 9 bases between. CDR3 amino acids: CASGELSYEQYF. For the CDR3, the DNA is TGTGCCAGCGGGGAACTGTCCTACGAGCAGTACTTC.

This clonotype was observed a few times. V gene TRBV7-2 combines with J gene TRBJ2-7, with TRBD1 as a possible D gene (5 bases). This CDR3 is built from 15 residues. V lost 6 bases and J 0 bases, leaving 15 bases between the germline ends. CDR1 is SGHTA and CDR2 is FQGNSA in the germline V gene. The CDR3 protein is CASSKTDGRSYEQYF. The CDR3 coding sequence is TGTGCCAGCAGTAAGACAGATGGGCGCTCCTACGAGCAGTACTTC.

This clonotype has only a few counts. The gene calls are TRBV5-5 and TRBJ2-7, with D possibly being TRBD1 or TRBD2 (5 bases each). The CDR3 runs 14 residues. V lost 4 bases to trimming and J lost 1 base, with 12 bases between them. Looked up from germline, CDR1 is SGHKS and CDR2 is YYEKEE (reference sequence). The CDR3 region is CASSPGAGSYEQYF. The DNA of the CDR3 is TGTGCCAGCAGCCCCGGGGCGGGTTCCTACGAGCAGTACTTC. Using reference TRBV5-5 and TRBJ2-7 for the parts outside the CDR3, the full variable domain is DAGVTQSPTHLIKTRGQQVTLRCSPISGHKSVSWYQQVLGQGPQFIFQYYEKEERGRGNFPDRFSARQFPNYSSELNVNALLLGDSALYLCASSPGAGSYEQYFGPGTRLTVT.

This clonotype was counted only a few times. V and J are TRBV20-1 and TRBJ2-3; D is ambiguous. V was shortened by 4 bases and J by 2 bases, with 7 bases between the two germline ends. This CDR3 is 12 amino acids long. Germline CDR1 is DFQATT and CDR2 is SNEGSKA (reference sequence). The CDR3 nucleotides read TGCAGTGCTACCTCAACCACAGATACGCAGTATTTT. It encodes CSATSTTDTQYF.

This clonotype was seen a few times. The V call is TRBV6-2 or TRBV6-3, the J call TRBJ2-1; TRBD1 matches at 9 bases. V gave up 6 bases and J gave up 0 bases; unmatched junction bases: 12. The length of the CDR3 is 18 residues. CDR1 and CDR2 from the germline V gene are MNHEY and SVGEGT. In DNA form, the CDR3 reads TGTGCCAGCAGCCCGGGACAGGGTAGGGGCAGCTCCTACAATGAGCAGTTCTTC. Translated, it gives CASSPGQGRGSSYNEQFF.

The V and J genes are TRBV9 and TRBJ2-6, with D uncertain. Germline V gene lookup returns CDR1 SGDLS and CDR2 YYNGEE. V gave up 3 bases and J gave up 1 base, with 17 bases separating them. This CDR3 spans 18 amino acids. For the CDR3, the DNA is TGTGCCAGCAGCGACACAGCTCTCACCTTATCTGGGGCCAACGTCCTGACTTTC. Translated, it gives CASSDTALTLSGANVLTF.

This clonotype has a handful of counts. CDR3: CASSLGGTKEQFF. The CDR3 DNA reads TGTGCCAGCAGTTTGGGGGGGACCAAAGAGCAGTTCTTC. The chain carries TRBV12-3 or TRBV12-4 and TRBJ2-1; the match to TRBD2 covers 7 bases. The CDR3 contains 13 residues. V lost 3 bases and J lost 10; bases outside the gene matches: 6.